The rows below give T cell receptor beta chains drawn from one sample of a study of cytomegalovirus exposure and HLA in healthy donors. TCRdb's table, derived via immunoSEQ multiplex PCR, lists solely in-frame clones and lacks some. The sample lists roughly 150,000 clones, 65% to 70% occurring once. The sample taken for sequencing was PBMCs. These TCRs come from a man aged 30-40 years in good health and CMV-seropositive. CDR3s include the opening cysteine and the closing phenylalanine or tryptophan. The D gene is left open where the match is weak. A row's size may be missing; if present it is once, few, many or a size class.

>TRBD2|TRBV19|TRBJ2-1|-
TGTGCCAGTAGAGGGCCGGCGCGGGGGAATGAGCAGTTCTTC
CASRGPARGNEQFF
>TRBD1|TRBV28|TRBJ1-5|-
TGTGCCAGCAGGAACTCCTTGACAGGGGGCGATCAGCCCCAGCATTTT
CASRNSLTGGDQPQHF
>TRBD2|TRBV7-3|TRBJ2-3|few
TGTGCCAGCAGCTCGGGACTAGCGGGAGTCCCATCCACAGATACGCAGTATTTT
CASSSGLAGVPSTDTQYF
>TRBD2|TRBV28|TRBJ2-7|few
TGTGCCAGCAGTTTAACTAGCGGGAGGGCCGGCGAGCAGTACTTC
CASSLTSGRAGEQYF
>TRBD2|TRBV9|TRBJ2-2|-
TGTGCCAGCAGCGTAGACGCTAGCGGGAGGATGACCGGGGAGCTGTTTTTT
CASSVDASGRMTGELFF
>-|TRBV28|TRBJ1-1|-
TGTGCCAGCAGACCCGAGTGGGGGCGGACTGAAGCTTTCTTT
CASRPEWGRTEAFF
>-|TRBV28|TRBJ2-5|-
TGTGCCAGCAGTCCCCGGGTCGCCCAAACGTACCAAGAGACCCAGTACTTC
CASSPRVAQTYQETQYF
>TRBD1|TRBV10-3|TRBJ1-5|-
TGTGCCAGCGCCGAGGGGGCAGTGGGTAGCAATCAGCCCCAGCATTTT
CASAEGAVGSNQPQHF
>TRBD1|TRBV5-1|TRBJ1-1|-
TGCGCCAGCAGCGTCGAGGGGGCGACTGAAGCTTTCTTT
CASSVEGATEAFF
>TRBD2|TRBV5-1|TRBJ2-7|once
TGCGCCATCAAACCTAGCGGAGCTACCTACGAGCAGTACTTC
CAIKPSGATYEQYF
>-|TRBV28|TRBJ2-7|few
TGTGCCAGCAGTTTAGGGACTGCCTCCTACGAGCAGTACTTC
CASSLGTASYEQYF
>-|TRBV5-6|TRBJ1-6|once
TGTGCCAGCAGTTCGTTGCGGAGCTCCTATAATTCACCCCTCCACTTT
CASSSLRSSYNSPLHF
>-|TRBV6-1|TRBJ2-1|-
TGTGCCAGCGAACCAGTGGGGGGTGAGCAGTTCTTC
CASEPVGGEQFF
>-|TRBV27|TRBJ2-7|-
TGTGCCAGCAGTCCCTTCCTAAGGGGAGGGGGCTACGAGCAGTACTTC
CASSPFLRGGGYEQYF
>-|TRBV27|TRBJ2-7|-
TGTGCCAGCAGTTTTGTCGGTTCCGAGCAGTACTTC
CASSFVGSEQYF
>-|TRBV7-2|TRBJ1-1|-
TGTGCCAGCAGCTTGGGCTCAAGCACTGAAGCTTTCTTT
CASSLGSSTEAFF
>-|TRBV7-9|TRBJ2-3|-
TGTGCCAGCACCAGGACGGGGGAGAGGACAGATACGCAGTATTTT
CASTRTGERTDTQYF
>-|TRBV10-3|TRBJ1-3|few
TGTGCCATCAGCCTCGCAACAGGGAGTGGAAACACCATATATTTT
CAISLATGSGNTIYF